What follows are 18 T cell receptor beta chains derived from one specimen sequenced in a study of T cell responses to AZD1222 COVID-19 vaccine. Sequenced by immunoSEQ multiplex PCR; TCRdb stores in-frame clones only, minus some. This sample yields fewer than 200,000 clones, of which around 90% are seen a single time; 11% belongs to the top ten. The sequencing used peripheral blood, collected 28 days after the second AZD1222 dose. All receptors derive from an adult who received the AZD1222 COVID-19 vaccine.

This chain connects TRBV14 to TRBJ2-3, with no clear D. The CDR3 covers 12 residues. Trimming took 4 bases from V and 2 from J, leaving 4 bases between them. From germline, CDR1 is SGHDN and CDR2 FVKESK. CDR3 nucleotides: TGTGCCAGCAGCCCCGTCACAGATACGCAGTATTTT. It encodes CASSPVTDTQYF. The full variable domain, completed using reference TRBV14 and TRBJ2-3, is EAGVTQFPSHSVIEKGQTVTLRCDPISGHDNLYWYRRVMGKEIKFLLHFVKESKQDESGMPNNRFLAERTGGTYSTLKVQPAELEDSGVYFCASSPVTDTQYFGPGTRLTVL.

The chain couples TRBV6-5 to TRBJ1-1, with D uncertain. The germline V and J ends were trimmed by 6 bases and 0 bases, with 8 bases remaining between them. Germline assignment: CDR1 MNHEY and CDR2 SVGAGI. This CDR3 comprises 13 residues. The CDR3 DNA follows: TGTGCCAGCAGACAGATCATGAACACTGAAGCTTTCTTT. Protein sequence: CASRQIMNTEAFF.

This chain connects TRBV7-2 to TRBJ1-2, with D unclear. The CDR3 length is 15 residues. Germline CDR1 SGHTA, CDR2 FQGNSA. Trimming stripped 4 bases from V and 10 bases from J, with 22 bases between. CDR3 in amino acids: CASSSAVTTVEAYTF. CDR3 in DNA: TGTGCCAGCAGCTCCGCCGTAACGACCGTAGAGGCCTACACCTTC.

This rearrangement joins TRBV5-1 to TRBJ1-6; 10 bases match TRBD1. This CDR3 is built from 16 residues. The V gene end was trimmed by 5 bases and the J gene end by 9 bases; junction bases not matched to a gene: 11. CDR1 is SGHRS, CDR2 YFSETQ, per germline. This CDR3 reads CASRPFTGTGASPLHF. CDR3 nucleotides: TGCGCCAGCAGACCATTTACCGGGACAGGGGCTTCACCCCTCCACTTT.

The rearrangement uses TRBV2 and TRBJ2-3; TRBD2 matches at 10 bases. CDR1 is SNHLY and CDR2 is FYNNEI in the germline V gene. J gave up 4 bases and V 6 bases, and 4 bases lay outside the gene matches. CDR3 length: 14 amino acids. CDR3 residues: CASSPTSGADTQYF. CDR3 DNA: TGTGCCAGCAGCCCTACTAGCGGGGCAGATACGCAGTATTTT.

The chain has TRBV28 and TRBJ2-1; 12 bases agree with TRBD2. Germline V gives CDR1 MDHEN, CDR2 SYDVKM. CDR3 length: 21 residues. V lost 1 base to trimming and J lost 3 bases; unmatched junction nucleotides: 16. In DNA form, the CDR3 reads TGTGCCAGCAGTTTATTGCAGGCATCTAGCGGGGGGGCGGGCTTCTACAATGAGCAGTTCTTC. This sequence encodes CASSLLQASSGGAGFYNEQFF.

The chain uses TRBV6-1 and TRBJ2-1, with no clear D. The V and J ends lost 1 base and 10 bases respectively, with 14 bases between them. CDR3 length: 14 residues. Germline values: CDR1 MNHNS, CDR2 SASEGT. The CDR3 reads CASSEGGRRGEQFF. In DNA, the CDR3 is TGTGCCAGCAGTGAAGGCGGCAGGCGTGGAGAGCAGTTCTTC.

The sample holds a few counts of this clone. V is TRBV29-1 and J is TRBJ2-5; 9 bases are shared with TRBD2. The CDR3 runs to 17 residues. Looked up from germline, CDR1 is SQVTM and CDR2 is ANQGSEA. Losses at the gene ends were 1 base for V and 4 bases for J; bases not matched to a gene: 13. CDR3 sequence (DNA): TGCAGCGTTGAAGCCCCCGGAGGCGGGGGGGATACAGAGACCCAGTACTTC. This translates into CSVEAPGGGGDTETQYF.

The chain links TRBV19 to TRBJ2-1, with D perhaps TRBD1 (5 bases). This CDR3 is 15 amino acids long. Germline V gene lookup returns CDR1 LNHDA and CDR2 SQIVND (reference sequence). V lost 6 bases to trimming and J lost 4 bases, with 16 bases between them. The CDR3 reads CASSSSQGRYNEQFF. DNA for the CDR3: TGTGCCAGTAGCAGTAGTCAGGGAAGATACAATGAGCAGTTCTTC.

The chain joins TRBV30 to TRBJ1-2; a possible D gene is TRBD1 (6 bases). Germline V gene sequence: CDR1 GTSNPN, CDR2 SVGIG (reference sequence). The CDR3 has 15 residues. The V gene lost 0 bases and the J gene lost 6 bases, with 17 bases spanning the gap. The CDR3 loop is CAWSVSLGGRNGYTF. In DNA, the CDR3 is TGTGCCTGGAGTGTTTCCCTAGGGGGGAGAAATGGCTACACCTTC.

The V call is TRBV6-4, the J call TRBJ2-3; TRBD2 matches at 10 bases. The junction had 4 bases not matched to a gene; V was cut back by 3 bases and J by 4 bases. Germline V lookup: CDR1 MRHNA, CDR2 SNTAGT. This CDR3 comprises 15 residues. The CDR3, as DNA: TGTGCCAGCAGTGAAAAAAGCGGGGGGGCAGATACGCAGTATTTT. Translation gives CASSEKSGGADTQYF.

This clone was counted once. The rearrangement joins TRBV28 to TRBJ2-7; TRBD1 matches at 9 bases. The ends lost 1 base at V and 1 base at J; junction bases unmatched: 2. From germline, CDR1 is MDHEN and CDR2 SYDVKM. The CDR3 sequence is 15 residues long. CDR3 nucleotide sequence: TGTGCCAGCAGTTTATCGGGACAGGGATCCTACGAGCAGTACTTC. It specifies CASSLSGQGSYEQYF.

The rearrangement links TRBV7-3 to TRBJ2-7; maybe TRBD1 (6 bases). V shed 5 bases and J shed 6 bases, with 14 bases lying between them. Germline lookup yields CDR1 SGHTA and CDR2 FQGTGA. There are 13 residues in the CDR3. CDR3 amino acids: CASSLNRDAEQYF. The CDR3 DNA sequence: TGTGCCAGCAGCCTTAACAGGGACGCCGAGCAGTACTTC.

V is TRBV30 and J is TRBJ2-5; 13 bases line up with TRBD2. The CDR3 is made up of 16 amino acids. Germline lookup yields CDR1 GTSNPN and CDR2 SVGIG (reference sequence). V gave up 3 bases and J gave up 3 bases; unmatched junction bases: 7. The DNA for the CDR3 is TGTGCCTGGAGCGGGGGGACTAGCGGGGAAGAAGAGACCCAGTACTTC. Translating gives CAWSGGTSGEEETQYF.

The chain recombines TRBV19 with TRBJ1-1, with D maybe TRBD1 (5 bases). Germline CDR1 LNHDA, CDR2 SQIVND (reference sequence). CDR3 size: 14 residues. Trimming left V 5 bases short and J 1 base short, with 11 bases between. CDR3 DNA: TGTGCCAGTAGTGCCCTCCAGGGGAACACTGAAGCTTTCTTT. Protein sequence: CASSALQGNTEAFF.

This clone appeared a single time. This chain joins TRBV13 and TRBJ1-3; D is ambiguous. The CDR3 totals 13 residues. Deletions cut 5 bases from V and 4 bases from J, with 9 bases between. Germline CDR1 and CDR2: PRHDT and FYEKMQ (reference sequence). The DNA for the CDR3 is TGTGCCAGCAGCCACGCCGCCGGAAACACCATATATTTT. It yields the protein CASSHAAGNTIYF.

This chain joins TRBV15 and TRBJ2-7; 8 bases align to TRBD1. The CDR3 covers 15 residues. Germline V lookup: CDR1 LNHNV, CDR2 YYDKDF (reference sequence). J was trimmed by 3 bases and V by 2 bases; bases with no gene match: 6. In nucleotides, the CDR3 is TGTGCCACCAGCAGAACCGGGACAGGAGACTACGAGCAGTACTTC. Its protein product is CATSRTGTGDYEQYF.

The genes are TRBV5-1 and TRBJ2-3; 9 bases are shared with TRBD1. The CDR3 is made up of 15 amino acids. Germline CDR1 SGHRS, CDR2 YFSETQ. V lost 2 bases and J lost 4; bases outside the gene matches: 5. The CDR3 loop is CASSLQGAVPDTQYF. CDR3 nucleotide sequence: TGCGCCAGCAGCTTACAGGGGGCAGTTCCAGATACGCAGTATTTT.